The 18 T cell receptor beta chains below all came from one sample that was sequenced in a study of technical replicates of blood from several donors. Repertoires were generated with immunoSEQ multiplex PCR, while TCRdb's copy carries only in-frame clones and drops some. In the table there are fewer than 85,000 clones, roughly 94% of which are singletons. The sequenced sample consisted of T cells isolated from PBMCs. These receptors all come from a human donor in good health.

The CDR3: CASSLAAGNTIYF. The CDR3 DNA reads as TGTGCCAGCAGCTTAGCGGCTGGAAACACCATATATTTT. The V and J genes are TRBV5-6 and TRBJ1-3; D not certain. The CDR3 has 13 amino acids. V was shortened by 2 bases and J by 2 bases, with 5 bases between the two germline ends. Germline CDR1 is SGHDT and CDR2 is YYEEEE.

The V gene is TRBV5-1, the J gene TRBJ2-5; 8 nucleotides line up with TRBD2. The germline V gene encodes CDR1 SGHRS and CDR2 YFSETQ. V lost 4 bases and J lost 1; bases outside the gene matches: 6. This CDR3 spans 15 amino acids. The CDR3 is CASSEISGAQETQYF. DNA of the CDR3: TGCGCCAGCAGCGAGATTAGCGGGGCCCAAGAGACCCAGTACTTC.

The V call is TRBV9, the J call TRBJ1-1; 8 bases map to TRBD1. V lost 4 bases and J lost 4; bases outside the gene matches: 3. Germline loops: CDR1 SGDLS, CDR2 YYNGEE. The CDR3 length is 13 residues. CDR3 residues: CASSLTGGTEAFF. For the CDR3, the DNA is TGTGCCAGCAGCCTAACAGGGGGCACTGAAGCTTTCTTT.

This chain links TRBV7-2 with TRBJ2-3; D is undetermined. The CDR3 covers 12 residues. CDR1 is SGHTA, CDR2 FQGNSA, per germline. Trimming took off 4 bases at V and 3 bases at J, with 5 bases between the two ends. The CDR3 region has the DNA TGTGCCAGCAGCTATATTACAGATACGCAGTATTTT. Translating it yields CASSYITDTQYF.

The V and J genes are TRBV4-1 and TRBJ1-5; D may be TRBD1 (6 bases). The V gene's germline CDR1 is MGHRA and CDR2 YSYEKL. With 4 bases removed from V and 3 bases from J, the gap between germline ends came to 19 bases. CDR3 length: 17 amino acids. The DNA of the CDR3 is TGCGCCAGCAGCCGCGTTTCGGGCAGGGGATTCAATCAGCCCCAGCATTTT. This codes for CASSRVSGRGFNQPQHF.

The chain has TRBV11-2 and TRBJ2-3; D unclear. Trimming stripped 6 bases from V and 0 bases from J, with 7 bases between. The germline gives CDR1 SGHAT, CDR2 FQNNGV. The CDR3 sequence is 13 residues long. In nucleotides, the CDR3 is TGTGCCAGCAGACCACTTAGCACAGATACGCAGTATTTT. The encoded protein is CASRPLSTDTQYF.

CDR3 in DNA: TGTGCCAGCAGTATAGGAAACACCATATATTTT. This translates into CASSIGNTIYF. The chain links TRBV6-1 to TRBJ1-3; no clear D gene. The CDR3 spans 11 residues. Trimming left V 5 bases short and J 4 bases short, with 3 bases between. The germline CDR1 and CDR2 sequences are MNHNS and SASEGT.

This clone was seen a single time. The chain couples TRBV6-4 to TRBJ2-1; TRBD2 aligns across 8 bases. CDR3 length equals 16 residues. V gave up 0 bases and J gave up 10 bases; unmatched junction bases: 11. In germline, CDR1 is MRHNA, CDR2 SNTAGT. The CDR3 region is CASSDSIQRENGEQFF. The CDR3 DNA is TGTGCCAGCAGTGACTCGATACAGCGGGAGAATGGAGAGCAGTTCTTC.

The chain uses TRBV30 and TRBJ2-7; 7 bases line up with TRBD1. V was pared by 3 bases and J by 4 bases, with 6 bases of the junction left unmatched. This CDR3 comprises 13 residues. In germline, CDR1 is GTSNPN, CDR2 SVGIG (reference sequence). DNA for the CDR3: TGTGCCTGGAGCGCAGGGGGTTCGTACGAGCAGTACTTC. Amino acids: CAWSAGGSYEQYF. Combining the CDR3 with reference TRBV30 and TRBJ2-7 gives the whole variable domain SQTIHQWPATLVQPVGSPLSLECTVEGTSNPNLYWYRQAAGRGLQLLFYSVGIGQISSEVPQNLSASRPQDRQFILSSKKLLLSDSGFYLCAWSAGGSYEQYFGPGTRLTVT.

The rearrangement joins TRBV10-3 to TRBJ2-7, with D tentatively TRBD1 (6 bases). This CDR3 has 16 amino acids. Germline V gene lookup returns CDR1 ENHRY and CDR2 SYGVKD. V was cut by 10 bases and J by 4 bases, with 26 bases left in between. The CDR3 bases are TGTGCCACCTCGTGGCCAGAGGACAGCCAGACGTACGAGCAGTACTTC. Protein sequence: CATSWPEDSQTYEQYF.

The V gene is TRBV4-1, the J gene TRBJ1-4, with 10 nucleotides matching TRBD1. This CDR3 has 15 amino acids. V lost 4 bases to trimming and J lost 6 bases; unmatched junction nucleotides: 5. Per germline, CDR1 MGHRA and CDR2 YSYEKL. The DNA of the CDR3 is TGCGCCAGCAGCCGATCCGGGACAGGGGATGAAAAACTGTTTTTT. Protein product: CASSRSGTGDEKLFF.

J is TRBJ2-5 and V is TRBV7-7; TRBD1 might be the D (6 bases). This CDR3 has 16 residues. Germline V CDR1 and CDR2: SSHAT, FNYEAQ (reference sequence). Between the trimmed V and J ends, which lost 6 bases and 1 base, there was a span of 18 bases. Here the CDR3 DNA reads TGTGCCAGCAGTCAATTCGACAGGAACCCCCAAGAGACCCAGTACTTC. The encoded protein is CASSQFDRNPQETQYF.

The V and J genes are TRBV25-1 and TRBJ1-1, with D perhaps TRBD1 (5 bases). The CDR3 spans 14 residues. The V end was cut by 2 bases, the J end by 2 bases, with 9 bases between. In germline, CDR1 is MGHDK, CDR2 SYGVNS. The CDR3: CASSEGGDNTEAFF. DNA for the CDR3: TGTGCCAGCAGTGAAGGGGGGGACAACACTGAAGCTTTCTTT.

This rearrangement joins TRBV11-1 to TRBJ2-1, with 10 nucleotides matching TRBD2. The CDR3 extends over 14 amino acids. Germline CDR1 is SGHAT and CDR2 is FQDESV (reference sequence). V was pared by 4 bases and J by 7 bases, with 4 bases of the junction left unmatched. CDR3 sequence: CASSSSGSRNEQFF. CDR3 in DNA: TGTGCCAGCAGCTCTAGCGGGAGCAGGAATGAGCAGTTCTTC. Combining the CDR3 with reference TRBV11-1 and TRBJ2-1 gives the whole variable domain EAEVAQSPRYKITEKSQAVAFWCDPISGHATLYWYRQILGQGPELLVQFQDESVVDDSQLPKDRFSAERLKGVDSTLKIQPAELGDSAMYLCASSSSGSRNEQFFGPGTRLTVL.

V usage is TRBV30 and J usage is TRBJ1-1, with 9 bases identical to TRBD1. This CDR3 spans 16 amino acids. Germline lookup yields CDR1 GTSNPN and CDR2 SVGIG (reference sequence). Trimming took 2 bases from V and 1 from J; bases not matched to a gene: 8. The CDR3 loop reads CAWSPGQGGGNTEAFF. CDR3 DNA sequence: TGTGCCTGGAGTCCGGGACAGGGCGGGGGGAACACTGAAGCTTTCTTT.

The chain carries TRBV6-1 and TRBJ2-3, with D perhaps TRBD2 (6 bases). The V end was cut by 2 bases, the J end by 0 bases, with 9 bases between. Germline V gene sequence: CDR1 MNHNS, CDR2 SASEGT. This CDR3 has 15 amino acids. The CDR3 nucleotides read TGTGCCAGCAGTGAATTCAGCGGGAGCACAGATACGCAGTATTTT. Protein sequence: CASSEFSGSTDTQYF.

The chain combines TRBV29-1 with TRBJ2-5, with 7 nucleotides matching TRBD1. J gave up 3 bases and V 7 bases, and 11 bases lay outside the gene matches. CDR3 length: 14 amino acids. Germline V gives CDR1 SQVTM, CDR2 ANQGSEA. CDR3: CSGGRDRVEETQYF. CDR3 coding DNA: TGCAGCGGAGGACGGGACAGAGTGGAAGAGACCCAGTACTTC. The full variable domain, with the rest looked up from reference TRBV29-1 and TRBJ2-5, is SAVISQKPSRDICQRGTSLTIQCQVDSQVTMMFWYRQQPGQSLTLIATANQGSEATYESGFVIDKFPISRPNLTFSTLTVSNMSPEDSSIYLCSGGRDRVEETQYFGPGTRLLVL.

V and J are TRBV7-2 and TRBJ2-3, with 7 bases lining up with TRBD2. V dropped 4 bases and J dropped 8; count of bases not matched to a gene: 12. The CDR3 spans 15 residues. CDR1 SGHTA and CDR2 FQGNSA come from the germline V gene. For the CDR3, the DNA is TGTGCCAGCAGCTCCCGGGGGACTATGGGAGGTACGCAGTATTTT. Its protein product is CASSSRGTMGGTQYF.